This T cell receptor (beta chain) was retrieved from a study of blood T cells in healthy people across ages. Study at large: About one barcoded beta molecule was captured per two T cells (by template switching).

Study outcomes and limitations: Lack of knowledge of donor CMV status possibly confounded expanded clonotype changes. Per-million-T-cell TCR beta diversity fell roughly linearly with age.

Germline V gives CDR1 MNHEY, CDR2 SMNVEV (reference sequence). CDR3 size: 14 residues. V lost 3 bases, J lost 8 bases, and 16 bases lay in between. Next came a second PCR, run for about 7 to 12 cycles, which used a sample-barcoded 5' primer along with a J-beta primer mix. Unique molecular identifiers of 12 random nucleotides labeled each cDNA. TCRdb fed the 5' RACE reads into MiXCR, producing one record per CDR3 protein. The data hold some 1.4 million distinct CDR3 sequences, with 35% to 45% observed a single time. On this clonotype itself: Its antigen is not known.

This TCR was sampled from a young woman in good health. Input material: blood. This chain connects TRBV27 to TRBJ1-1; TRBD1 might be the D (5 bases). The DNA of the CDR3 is TGTGCCAGCAGTTTCGGAACAGGACTAAAGGAAGCTTTCTTT. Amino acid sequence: CASSFGTGLKEAFF.